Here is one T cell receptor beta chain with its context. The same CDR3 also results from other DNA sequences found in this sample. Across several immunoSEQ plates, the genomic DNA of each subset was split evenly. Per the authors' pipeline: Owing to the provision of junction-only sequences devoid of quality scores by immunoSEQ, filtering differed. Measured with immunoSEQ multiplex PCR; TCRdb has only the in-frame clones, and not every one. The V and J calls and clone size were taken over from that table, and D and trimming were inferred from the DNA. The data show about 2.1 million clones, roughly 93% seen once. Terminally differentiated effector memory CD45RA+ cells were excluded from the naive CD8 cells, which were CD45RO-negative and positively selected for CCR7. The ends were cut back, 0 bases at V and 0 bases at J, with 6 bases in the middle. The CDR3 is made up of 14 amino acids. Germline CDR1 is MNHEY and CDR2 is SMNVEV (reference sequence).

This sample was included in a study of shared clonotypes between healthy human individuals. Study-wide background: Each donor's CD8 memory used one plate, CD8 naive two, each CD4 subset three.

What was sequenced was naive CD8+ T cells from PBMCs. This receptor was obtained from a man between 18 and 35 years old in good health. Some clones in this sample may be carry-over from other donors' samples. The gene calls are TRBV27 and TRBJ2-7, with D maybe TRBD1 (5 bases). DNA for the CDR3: TGTGCCAGCAGTTTATCCAGGGCCTCCTACGAGCAGTACTTC. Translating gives CASSLSRASYEQYF.